This T cell receptor (beta chain) was sequenced in a study of cytomegalovirus exposure and HLA in healthy donors. Study outcomes and limitations: Presence/absence analyses assumed roughly uniform sequencing depth across donors. Most subjects' HLA-A and HLA-B alleles were reportedly predicted from TCR beta sequences. The investigators catalogued 150 to 200 TCR beta chains as cytomegalovirus-associated. TCR beta V- and J-gene trimming, according to a later analysis, was linked to a missense DCLRE1C variant.

Germline-derived CDR1 and CDR2 are MNHNY and SVGAGI (reference sequence). The CDR3 is made up of 15 amino acids. Trimming stripped 0 bases from V and 7 bases from J, with 12 bases between. It was with 60 Vbeta and 13 Jbeta primers that the PCR ran. Clones were sequenced by immunoSEQ multiplex PCR, and TCRdb holds only the in-frame ones, with some missing. The table records about 160,000 clones, 76% of them present only once. Comments on this clone: Its antigen remains unidentified.

The chain couples TRBV6-6 to TRBJ1-4, with D tentatively TRBD1 (6 bases). The clonotype originates from a female donor in good health and CMV-seronegative. Sequenced: PBMCs. The CDR3 DNA is TGTGCCAGCAGTTACTCGGGGAGGGGGATTGAAAAACTGTTTTTT. Encoded protein: CASSYSGRGIEKLFF.